These 11 T cell receptor beta chains were all obtained from the same sample, sequenced in a study of cytomegalovirus exposure and HLA in healthy donors. The PCR ran on 60 Vbeta and 13 Jbeta primers. Produced via immunoSEQ multiplex PCR; TCRdb's table is partial and in-frame only. The sample shows under 150,000 clones, 81% of them seen only once. Material for sequencing was PBMCs. These receptors were collected from a young man in good health and CMV-seronegative.

V is TRBV6-5 and J is TRBJ1-1; 8 nucleotides align to TRBD1. Germline CDR1 and CDR2: MNHEY and SVGAGI. J was trimmed by 1 base and V by 0 bases; bases with no gene match: 1. This CDR3 is 15 amino acids long. CDR3 nucleotide sequence: TGTGCCAGCAGTTACTCGGGACAGGCGAACACTGAAGCTTTCTTT. Residues: CASSYSGQANTEAFF.

This sequence joins TRBV9 and TRBJ1-5, with 8 bases lining up with TRBD1. The J segment lost 4 bases and the V segment lost 3 bases, leaving 9 bases of the junction unmatched. From germline, CDR1 is SGDLS and CDR2 YYNGEE. The length of the CDR3 is 16 residues. Written as DNA, the CDR3 is TGTGCCAGCAGCGCCGCCGGGACAGGAGGGAATCAGCCCCAGCATTTT. Amino acid sequence: CASSAAGTGGNQPQHF.

The J gene is TRBJ2-1, the V gene TRBV5-1; maybe TRBD2 (6 bases). Trimming removed 5 bases from V and 0 bases from J, with 18 bases in between. Germline V gene data show CDR1 as SGHRS and CDR2 as YFSETQ. The CDR3 covers 17 residues. The CDR3 protein is CASRNRLAESSYNEQFF. Written as DNA, the CDR3 is TGCGCCAGCAGAAACCGATTAGCGGAGAGCTCCTACAATGAGCAGTTCTTC.

The genes are TRBV19 and TRBJ2-5, with TRBD1 matching over 8 bases. The assigned J gene may be wrong: the sequence end matches TRBJ2-7 better. Germline V gene data show CDR1 as LNHDA and CDR2 as SQIVND (reference sequence). The CDR3 has 15 residues. The CDR3 reads CASSIGKTDRDEQYF. The CDR3, as DNA: TGTGCCAGTAGTATAGGGAAAACGGACAGGGACGAGCAGTACTTC.

The V and J genes are TRBV2 and TRBJ2-7; D may be TRBD1 (6 bases). Germline V CDR1 and CDR2: SNHLY, FYNNEI. Trimming took off 5 bases at V and 3 bases at J, with 11 bases between the two ends. This CDR3 has 13 amino acids. CDR3 in amino acids: CASSQGLSYEQYF. In nucleotides, the CDR3 is TGTGCCAGCAGTCAGGGGTTGAGCTACGAGCAGTACTTC.

V usage is TRBV18 and J usage is TRBJ2-4, with 7 nucleotides matching TRBD2. Germline CDR1 and CDR2: KGHSH and LQKENI. The V gene end was trimmed by 6 bases and the J gene end by 8 bases; junction bases not matched to a gene: 16. This CDR3 comprises 16 residues. Here the CDR3 reads CASSPGGAPRRDIQYF. CDR3 DNA: TGTGCCAGCTCCCCGGGGGGAGCGCCAAGGAGGGACATTCAGTACTTC.

The CDR3 coding sequence is TGTGCCAGCAACTTGGGGGGGAACACCGGGGAGCTGTTTTTT. Its protein product is CASNLGGNTGELFF. The rearrangement links TRBV2 to TRBJ2-2, with D possibly TRBD2 on 6 matching bases. Germline CDR1 is SNHLY and CDR2 is FYNNEI. V was cut by 7 bases and J by 1 base, with 10 bases left in between. CDR3 length: 14 amino acids.

J is TRBJ2-7 and V is TRBV6-1; TRBD1 matches 9 bases. CDR1 is MNHNS, CDR2 SASEGT, per germline. The CDR3 has 19 amino acids. With 0 bases clipped from V and 4 bases from J, the junction kept 16 bases outside the gene matches. For the CDR3, the DNA is TGTGCCAGCAGTGAAGCGTCCTATTCCGGGACAGGGTATAGATACGAGCAGTACTTC. It codes for CASSEASYSGTGYRYEQYF.

The gene calls are TRBV4-1 and TRBJ1-3, with D possibly matching TRBD1 (5 bases). V was shortened by 1 base and J by 0 bases, with 10 bases between the two germline ends. The CDR3 has 16 residues. Germline CDR1 MGHRA, CDR2 YSYEKL. The CDR3 nucleotides are TGCGCCAGCAGCCAAGGCGGGGGTAACTCTGGAAACACCATATATTTT. It yields the protein CASSQGGGNSGNTIYF.

The chain employs TRBV29-1 and TRBJ1-1; TRBD1 might be the D (6 bases). The V end was cut by 1 base, the J end by 8 bases, with 14 bases between. CDR3 length equals 13 residues. Germline V lookup: CDR1 SQVTM, CDR2 ANQGSEA. The DNA of the CDR3 is TGCAGCGTTGAAGGTTTAGTGGGGACAGAAGCTTTCTTT. Amino acid sequence: CSVEGLVGTEAFF.

The chain uses TRBV4-3 and TRBJ2-7; D call uncertain. Trimming took 0 bases from V and 7 from J, leaving 10 bases between them. Germline loops: CDR1 LGHNA, CDR2 YSLEER. The CDR3 contains 13 residues. CDR3 region: CASSQDIPREQYF. As DNA, the CDR3 is TGCGCCAGCAGCCAAGATATTCCGCGGGAGCAGTACTTC.